This T cell receptor beta chain was recorded in a study of cytomegalovirus exposure and HLA in healthy donors (dated by TCRdb to about 2017). Notes on the research overall: An earlier analysis of 587 of the donors reported about 280 Gb of sequence data and approximately 120 million unique TCR beta sequences obtained from around 180 million T cells. Genome-wide SNP genotypes for about three fifths of the 666 donors were used in a later genetic analysis, which treated that subset as a discovery cohort. Roughly 5 DR-DQ haplotypes were treated as single units for association and clustering because of strong linkage in the cohort. An earlier analysis of 500 to 750 of the donors applied high-throughput TCR beta sequencing to assess whether each TCR beta V gene segment acted as functional or pseudogenic. HLA typing covered class I and class II loci at four-digit resolution. Of the 350 to 450 genotyped donors, approximately 83% fell in the genetic ancestry cluster associated with self-reported Caucasian donors. Among about 410 genotyped donors of the cohort, an average of approximately 240,000 unique TCR beta nucleotide sequences was sequenced per donor, of which approximately 18% were non-productive. Rather than drawing on any new phenotypic data, the later analysis identified candidate immune exposures from TCR beta sequences and the way those sequences occurred across donors. The study was designed to test whether signatures of past pathogen exposure could be identified by cataloging public T cell receptors. The number of typed donors differed by locus: 629-630 for A, B, C, DRB1 and DQB1; 500 to 550 for DQA1; approximately 600 for DPA1; and some 450 for DPB1. A separate validation cohort of roughly 110 different subjects was used in addition to the 666-subject first cohort. An early release covering just under 650 HLA-typed donors comprised 250 to 350 gigabases of sequencing data and some 79 million unique TCR sequences. Donor age, sex, ethnicity and CMV serostatus were collected together with the repertoire data. All discovery cohort repertoires had been generated on a single sequencing platform. A later analysis re-analyzed previously published TCR beta repertoires from approximately 670 donors and added high-resolution HLA genotyping to study TCR occurrence patterns. To predict cytomegalovirus infection status, the study brought together high-throughput TCR immunosequencing, statistical association of individual TCRs with disease status, and machine learning. Using immunosequencing, the study profiled T cell repertoires from 550 to 750 subjects and related those repertoires to cytomegalovirus serostatus.

Preparation of the library involved the immunoSEQ multiplex PCR assay. For the multiplex PCR, a mixture combining 60 forward primers for TCR Vbeta segments and 13 reverse primers for TCR Jbeta segments was used. The CDR3 region of rearranged TCR beta genes was amplified from genomic DNA with a multiplex PCR assay. On the Illumina HiSeq System, the amplified TCR beta libraries were sequenced as 87-base-pair reads. Regarding the original processing steps: A later analysis tallied tens of millions of unique TCR beta chains across the 650 to 750 repertoires, and approximately 12 million of those chains were shared by two or more donors. To remove PCR and sequencing errors, raw reads were error-corrected and collapsed into unique sequences using a nearest-neighbor algorithm that merged closely related sequences. CDR3 sequences were aligned to IMGT reference sequences to assign V, D and J gene segments. Each retained sequence needed at least a six-nucleotide match to both a V gene segment and a J gene segment. Rearrangements were called productive when the CDR3 lacked stop codons and stayed in frame with V and J; all others were non-productive. CDR3 was defined by IMGT convention, running from the second conserved V-encoded cysteine to the conserved J-encoded phenylalanine. Sequences without an unambiguous match to a single V gene segment were excluded from the earlier analysis of a few hundred of the donors. In an earlier analysis of approximately 560 of the donors, a V segment was called functional when productive rearrangements were above 56.7%, and segregating when the standard deviation between donors exceeded 5%. A statistical classification framework was developed to diagnose cytomegalovirus status using the catalog of TCR beta chain sequences. In a later analysis, TCR nucleotide sequences were compared against IMGT/GENE-DB human TR gene sequences so that V and J genes could be assigned. In a later analysis, CDR3 sequences and most-parsimonious VDJ recombination scenarios were assigned using the TCRdist pipeline. A later analysis defined each TCR beta chain by its CDR3 amino acid sequence plus V-gene family, and excluded reads lacking a unique V-gene family. To address suspected cross-contamination and a sequencing artifact, a later analysis removed a few hundred highly shared, low-generation-probability nucleotide sequences. A later analysis calculated a clonal expansion index for each public chain from normalized within-repertoire ranks of inferred template counts. In a later analysis, generation probabilities were computed with a VDJ recombination model fitted to out-of-frame rearrangements, and the resulting probabilities were checked against IGoR. A later analysis scored TCR-TCR, TCR-HLA and TCR-CMV co-occurrence with hypergeometric tests, applying a repertoire-size bias correction to TCR pairs. To estimate false discovery rates, a later analysis permuted the HLA or CMV assignments 20 times. In a later analysis, co-occurring TCRs were grouped using DBSCAN, and TCRdist sequence similarity was added for clustering within HLA-allele-positive subsets. Repertoires with fewer than 30,000 or more than 120,000 public chains, plus five repertoires with anomalous nucleotide sharing, were excluded from co-occurrence clustering. The immuneACCESS repertoire file appears here via TCRdb, limited to in-frame rearrangements. These files lack a portion of the clones; in checked studies, under half of the deficit traces to unresolved V genes, and the cause of the others is not known. The V and J calls and clone size were taken over from that table, and D and trimming were inferred from the DNA. Across this sample there are 150,000 to 200,000 clones, with more than 75% seen only once. The top ten hold 0.9% to 1% of the sample.

Results and caveats for the whole study, not just this receptor: Compared with the approximately 670-donor mean, donors in an Asian-associated ancestry cluster had fewer N-insertions in productive TCRs, according to a later genetic analysis. The 87-base-pair reads could not distinguish some IMGT-functional V segments, including TRBV6-2 and TRBV6-3, so those segments were excluded. At a false discovery rate of 0.05, a later analysis linked around 15,000 TCR beta sequences to specific HLA alleles. Because HLA typing was unavailable for some donors at each locus, only the typed subset was used in association tests. A later analysis reported that several top co-occurrence clusters appeared linked to parvovirus B19, influenza, CMV and Epstein-Barr virus. CMV serostatus was the only immune exposure information available for the cohort. A further reported finding was that TCR beta sequences accurately predicted the HLA-A and HLA-B alleles for most subjects in the first cohort. Correlated functional status among segregating V segments might be attributable to linkage disequilibrium, but an unknown experimental factor could not be ruled out. Approximately 18 rarely observed V segments, including chromosome 9 orphons, were excluded from the earlier analysis of approximately 500 of the donors because counts were too low. The classifier was reported to diagnose cytomegalovirus status with high specificity and sensitivity in both the original and validation cohorts. In a later genetic analysis, a missense DCLRE1C variant was associated with V-gene and J-gene trimming of TCR beta chains, and the association was replicated in an independent cohort. When HLA alleles, especially DR and DQ, strongly co-occurred, attributing TCR associations to individual alleles was difficult. The study listed 150 to 200 TCR beta chains as associated with cytomegalovirus. It was suggested by the authors that the approach could potentially be generalized to other disease states and immunological phenotypes. While some public TCRs were present in many individuals, most TCR sequences turned up only very rarely across donors. The sequencing pipeline was judged likely to have produced a cluster of highly shared sequence variants as a technical artifact. Compared with equally common non-associated chains, HLA-associated TCR beta chains in a later analysis were more clonally expanded and had lower generation probabilities. An earlier analysis of approximately 600 of the donors showed that most TCR beta V segments appeared in productive rearrangements either about 87% or about 30% of the time, which broadly matched IMGT annotations. A later analysis found that TCR association rates varied across HLA loci, with DRB1 alleles showing the most associated TCRs and HLA-C alleles the fewest. This cohort had only TCR beta chains sequenced, and the lack of alpha or paired-chain data limited which features could be detected. In vitro tests confirmed that a few of the cytomegalovirus-associated TCR beta chains recognize cytomegalovirus antigens. Presence/absence analyses assumed roughly uniform sequencing depth across donors, an assumption that may not hold. According to a later analysis, most CMV-associated TCR beta chains appeared to be HLA-restricted, and the HLA associations seemed to be driven largely by CMV exposure.

Concerning this clone: What this receptor recognizes is not known. Per-base qualities were not stored, and no clone one base away is much larger.

The cohort was made up of 500 to 800 healthy bone marrow donors. All cohort members were sampled while nominally healthy, although unrecorded immune exposures were likely present. The donor tested CMV seropositive, placing the donor among the 289 seropositive members of the cohort. Every donor gave a peripheral blood sample, and the peripheral blood mononuclear cells from that sample were used for TCR beta sequencing. Genomic DNA extraction from the blood cell samples was performed with the Qiagen DNeasy Blood Extraction Kit. From the cysteine through the phenylalanine, the CDR3 covers 15 amino acids. This entry keeps only the CDR3 DNA: 45 bases, framed from base 1. V trim: 0 bases; J trim: 6 bases; unmatched bases: 8. CDR1 and CDR2 are drawn from the germline V gene (reference sequence): GTSNPN, SVGIG.

The V and J genes are TRBV30 and TRBJ2-5; 9 bases in between match TRBD2. Sequencing input: PBMCs. The TCR was taken from a girl aged 2 to 10 in good health and CMV-seropositive. CDR3 reads: CAWSVDAGGLKTQYF. The DNA reads as follows: TGTGCCTGGAGTGTCGACGCGGGAGGGTTAAAGACCCAGTACTTC.